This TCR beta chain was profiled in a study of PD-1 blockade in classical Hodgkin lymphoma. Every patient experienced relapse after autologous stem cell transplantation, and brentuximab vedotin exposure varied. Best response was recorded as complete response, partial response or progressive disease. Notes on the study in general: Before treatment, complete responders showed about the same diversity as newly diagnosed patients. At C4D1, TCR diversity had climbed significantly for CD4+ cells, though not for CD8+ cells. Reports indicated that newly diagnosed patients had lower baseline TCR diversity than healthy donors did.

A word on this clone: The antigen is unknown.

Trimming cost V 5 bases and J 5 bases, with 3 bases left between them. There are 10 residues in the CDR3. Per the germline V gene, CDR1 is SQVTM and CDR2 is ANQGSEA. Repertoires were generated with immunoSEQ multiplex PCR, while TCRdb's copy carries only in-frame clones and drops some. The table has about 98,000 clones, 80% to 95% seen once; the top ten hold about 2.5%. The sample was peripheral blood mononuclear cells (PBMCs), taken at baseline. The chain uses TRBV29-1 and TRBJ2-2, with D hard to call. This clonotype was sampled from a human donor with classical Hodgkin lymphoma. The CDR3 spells CSVLTGELFF. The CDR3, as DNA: TGCAGCGTTCTTACCGGGGAGCTGTTTTTT.